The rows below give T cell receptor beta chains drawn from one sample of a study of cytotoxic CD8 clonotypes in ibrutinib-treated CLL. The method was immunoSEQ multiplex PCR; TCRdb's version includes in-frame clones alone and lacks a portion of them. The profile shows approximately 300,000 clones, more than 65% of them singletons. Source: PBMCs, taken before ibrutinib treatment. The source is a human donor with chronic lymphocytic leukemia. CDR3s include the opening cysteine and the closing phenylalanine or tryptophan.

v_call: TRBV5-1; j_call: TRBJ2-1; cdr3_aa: CASSWGLADYNEQFF
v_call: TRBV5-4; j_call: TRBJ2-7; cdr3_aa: CASSQTTGTSGGRDYEQYF
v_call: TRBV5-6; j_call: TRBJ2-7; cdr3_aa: CASSLQPSLYEQYF
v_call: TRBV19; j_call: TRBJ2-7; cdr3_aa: CASSMGLALDEQYF
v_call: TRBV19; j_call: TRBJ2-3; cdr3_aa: CASSINSGMRGDTQYF
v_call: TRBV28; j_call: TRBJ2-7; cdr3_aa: CASSFPGAEQYF
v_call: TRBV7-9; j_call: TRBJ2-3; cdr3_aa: CASSLARGGIDTQYF
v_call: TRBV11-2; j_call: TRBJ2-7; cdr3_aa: CASSWRQGWYEQYF
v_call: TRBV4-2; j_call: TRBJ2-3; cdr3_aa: CASSQVLNTVSLGTDTQYF
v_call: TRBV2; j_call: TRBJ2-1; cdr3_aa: CASSSETSSYNEQFF
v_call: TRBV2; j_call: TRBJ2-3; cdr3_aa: CARPGTSGNTDTQYF
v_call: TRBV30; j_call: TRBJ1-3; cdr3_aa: CAWSKSGNTIYF
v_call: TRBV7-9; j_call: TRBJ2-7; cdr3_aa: CASSLGPRDRGNEQYF
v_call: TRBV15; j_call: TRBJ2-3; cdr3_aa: CATSQTSGRYPDTQYF
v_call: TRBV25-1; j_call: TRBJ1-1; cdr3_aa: CASSDPSRGGYTEAFF
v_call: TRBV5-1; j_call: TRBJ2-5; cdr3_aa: CASSWGRPQETQYF
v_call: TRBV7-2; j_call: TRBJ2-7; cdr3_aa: CASSLDSGPSYEQYF
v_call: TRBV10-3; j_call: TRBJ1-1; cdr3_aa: CAISEDTEAFF
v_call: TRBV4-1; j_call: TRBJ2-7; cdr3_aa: CASSREPGLAGREQYF
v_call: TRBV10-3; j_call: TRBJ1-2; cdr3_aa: CAISESGYGYTF
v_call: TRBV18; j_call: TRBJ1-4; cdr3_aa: CASSRGLANYEKLFF
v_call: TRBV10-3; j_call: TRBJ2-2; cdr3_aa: CASEAGANGELFF
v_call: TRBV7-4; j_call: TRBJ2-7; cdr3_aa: CACMGSTGGNHEQYF
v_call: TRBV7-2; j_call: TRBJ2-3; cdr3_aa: CASSYPTGTGGWGTQYF
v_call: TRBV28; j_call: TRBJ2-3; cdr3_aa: CATQRGSTDTQYF
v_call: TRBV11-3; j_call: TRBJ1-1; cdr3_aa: CASRGDGENTEAFF
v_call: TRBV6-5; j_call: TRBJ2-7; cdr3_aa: CASSSLAGGVYEQYF
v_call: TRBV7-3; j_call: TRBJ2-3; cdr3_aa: CASSLTSGATRASTDTQYF
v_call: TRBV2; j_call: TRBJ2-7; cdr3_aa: CASRAGIHYEQYF
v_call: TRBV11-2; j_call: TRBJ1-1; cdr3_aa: CASSSRAGTLNTEAFF
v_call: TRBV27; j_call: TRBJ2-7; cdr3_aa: CASSQFNGLAGVTYEQYF
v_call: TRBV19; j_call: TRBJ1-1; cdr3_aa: CASSATANTEAFF
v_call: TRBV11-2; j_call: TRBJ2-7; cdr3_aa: CASSLVQSSSPHF
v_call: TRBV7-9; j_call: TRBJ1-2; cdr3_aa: CASSLVSGYTF
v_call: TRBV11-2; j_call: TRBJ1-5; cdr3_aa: CASSLKGESTQHF
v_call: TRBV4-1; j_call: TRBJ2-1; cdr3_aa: CASSQIIAGWRNEQFF
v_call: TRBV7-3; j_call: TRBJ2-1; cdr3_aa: CASSLTSVASGSYNEQFF
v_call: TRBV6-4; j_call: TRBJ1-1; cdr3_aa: CASKPTGKDTEAFF
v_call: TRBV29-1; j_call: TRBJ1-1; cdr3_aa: CSADRRFGGTEAFF
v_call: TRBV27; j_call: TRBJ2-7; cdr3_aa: CASSLAGYEQYF
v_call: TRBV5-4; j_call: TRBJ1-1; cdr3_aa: CASSLAAAEAFF
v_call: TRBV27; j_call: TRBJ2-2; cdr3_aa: CASRLLSGELFF
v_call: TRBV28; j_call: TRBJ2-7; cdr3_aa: CASSLGSTYEQYF
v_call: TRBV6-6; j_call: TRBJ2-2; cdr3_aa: CASSYVQAGELFF